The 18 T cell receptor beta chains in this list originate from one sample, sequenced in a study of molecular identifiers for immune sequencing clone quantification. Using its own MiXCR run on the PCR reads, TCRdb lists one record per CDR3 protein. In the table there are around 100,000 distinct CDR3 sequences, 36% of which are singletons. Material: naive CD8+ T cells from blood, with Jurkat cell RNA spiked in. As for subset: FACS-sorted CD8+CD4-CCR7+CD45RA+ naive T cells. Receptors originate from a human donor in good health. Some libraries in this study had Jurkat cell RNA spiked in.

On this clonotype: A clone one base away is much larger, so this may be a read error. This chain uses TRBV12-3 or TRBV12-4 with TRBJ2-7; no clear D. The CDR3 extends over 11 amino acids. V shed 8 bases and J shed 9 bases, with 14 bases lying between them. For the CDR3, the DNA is TGTGCCAGCGGTCCACCTACGAGGCAGTACTTC. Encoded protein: CASGPPTRQYF.

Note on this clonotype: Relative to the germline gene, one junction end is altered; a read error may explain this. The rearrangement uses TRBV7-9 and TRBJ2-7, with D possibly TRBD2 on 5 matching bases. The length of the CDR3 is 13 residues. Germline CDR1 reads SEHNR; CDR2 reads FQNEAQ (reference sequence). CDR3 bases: TGTGCCGGCAGCTCGATAGAGGGTTACGAGCAGTACTTC. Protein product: CAGSSIEGYEQYF. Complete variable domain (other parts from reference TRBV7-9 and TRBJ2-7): DTGVSQNPRHKITKRGQNVTFRCDPISEHNRLYWYRQTLGQGPEFLTYFQNEAQLEKSRLLSDRFSAERPKGSFSTLEIQRTEQGDSAMYLCAGSSIEGYEQYFGPGTRLTVT.

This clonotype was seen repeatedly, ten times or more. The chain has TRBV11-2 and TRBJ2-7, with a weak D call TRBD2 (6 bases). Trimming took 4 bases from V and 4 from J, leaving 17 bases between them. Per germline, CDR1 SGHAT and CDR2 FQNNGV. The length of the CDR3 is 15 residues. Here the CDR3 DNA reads TGTGCCAGCAGCTATAGCACCGGGACTGCATACGAGCAGTACTTC. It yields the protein CASSYSTGTAYEQYF.

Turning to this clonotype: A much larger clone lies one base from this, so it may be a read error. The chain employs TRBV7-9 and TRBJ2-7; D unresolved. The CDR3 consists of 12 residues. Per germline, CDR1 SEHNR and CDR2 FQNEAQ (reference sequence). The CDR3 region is CACSPGWDEQYF. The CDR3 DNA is TGTGCCTGCAGCCCTGGGTGGGACGAGCAGTACTTC.

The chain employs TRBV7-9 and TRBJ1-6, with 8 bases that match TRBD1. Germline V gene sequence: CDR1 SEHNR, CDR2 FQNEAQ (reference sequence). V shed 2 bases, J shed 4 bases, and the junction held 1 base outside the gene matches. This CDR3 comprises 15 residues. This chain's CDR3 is CASSLNRGYNSPLHF. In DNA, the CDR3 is TGTGCCAGCAGCTTAAACAGGGGGTATAATTCACCCCTCCACTTT.

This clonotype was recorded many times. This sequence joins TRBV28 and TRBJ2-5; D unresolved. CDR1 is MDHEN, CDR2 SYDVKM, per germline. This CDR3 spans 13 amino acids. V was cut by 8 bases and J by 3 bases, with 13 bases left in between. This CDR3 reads CASVPESEETQYF. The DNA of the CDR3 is TGTGCCAGCGTTCCGGAGAGTGAAGAGACCCAGTACTTC.

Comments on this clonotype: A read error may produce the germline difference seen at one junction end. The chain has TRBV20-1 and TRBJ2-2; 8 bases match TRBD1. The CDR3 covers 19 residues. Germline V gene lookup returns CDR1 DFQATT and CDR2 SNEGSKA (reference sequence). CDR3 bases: TGCAGTGCTGCTGACAGGGGTGACTTGGGCCGCCTGAACACCGGGGAGCTGTATTTT. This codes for CSAADRGDLGRLNTGELYF.

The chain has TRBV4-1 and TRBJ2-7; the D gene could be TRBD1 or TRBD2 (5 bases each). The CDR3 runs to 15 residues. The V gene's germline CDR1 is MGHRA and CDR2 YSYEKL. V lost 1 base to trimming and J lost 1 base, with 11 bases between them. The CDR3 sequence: CASSQGPGGSYEQYF. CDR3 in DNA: TGCGCCAGCAGCCAAGGACCTGGGGGTTCCTACGAGCAGTACTTC.

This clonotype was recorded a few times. This CDR3 is CSARDPSGSGADTQYF. CDR3 nucleotides: TGCAGTGCTAGAGATCCTAGCGGGAGCGGAGCAGATACGCAGTATTTT. The V gene is TRBV20-1, the J gene TRBJ2-3; TRBD2 agrees at 10 bases. Per germline, CDR1 DFQATT and CDR2 SNEGSKA (reference sequence). V shed 0 bases, J shed 4 bases, and the junction held 7 bases outside the gene matches. The CDR3 length is 16 residues.

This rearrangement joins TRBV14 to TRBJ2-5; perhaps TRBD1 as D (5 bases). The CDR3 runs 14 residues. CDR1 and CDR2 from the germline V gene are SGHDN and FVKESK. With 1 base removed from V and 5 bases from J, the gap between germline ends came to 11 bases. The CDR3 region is CASSQAGPRETQYF. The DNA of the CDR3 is TGTGCCAGCAGCCAAGCAGGGCCCCGGGAGACCCAGTACTTC.

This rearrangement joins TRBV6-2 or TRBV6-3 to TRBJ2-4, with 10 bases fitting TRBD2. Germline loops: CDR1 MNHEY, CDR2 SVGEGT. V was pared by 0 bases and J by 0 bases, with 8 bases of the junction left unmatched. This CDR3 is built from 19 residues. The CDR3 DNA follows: TGTGCCAGCAGTTACTCGCTAGCGGGAGCTGATCTAGCCAAAAACATTCAGTACTTC. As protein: CASSYSLAGADLAKNIQYF.

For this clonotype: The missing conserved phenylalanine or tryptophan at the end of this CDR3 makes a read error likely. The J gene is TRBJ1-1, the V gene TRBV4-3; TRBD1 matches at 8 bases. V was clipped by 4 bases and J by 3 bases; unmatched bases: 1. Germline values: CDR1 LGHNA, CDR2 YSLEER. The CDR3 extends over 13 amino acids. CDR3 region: CASSRQGYTEAFL. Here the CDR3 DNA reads TGCGCCAGCAGCCGACAGGGGTACACTGAAGCTTTCCTT.

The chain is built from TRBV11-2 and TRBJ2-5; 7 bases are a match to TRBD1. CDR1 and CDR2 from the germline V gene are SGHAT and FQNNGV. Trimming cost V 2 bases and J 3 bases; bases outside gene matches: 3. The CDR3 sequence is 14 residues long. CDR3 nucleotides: TGTGCCAGCAGCTTACAAGGGGGCAAAGAGACCCAGTACTTC. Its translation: CASSLQGGKETQYF.

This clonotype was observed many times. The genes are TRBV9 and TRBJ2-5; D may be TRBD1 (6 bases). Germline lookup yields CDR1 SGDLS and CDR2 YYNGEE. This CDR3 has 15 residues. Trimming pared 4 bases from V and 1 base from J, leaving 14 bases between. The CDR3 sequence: CASSQDSATQETQYF. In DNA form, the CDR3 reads TGTGCCAGCAGCCAGGACAGCGCCACCCAAGAGACCCAGTACTTC.

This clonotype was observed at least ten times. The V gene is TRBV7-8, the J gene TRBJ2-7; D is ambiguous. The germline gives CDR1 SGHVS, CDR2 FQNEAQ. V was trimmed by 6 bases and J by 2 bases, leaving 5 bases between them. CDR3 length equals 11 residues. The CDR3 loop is CASSPAYEQYF. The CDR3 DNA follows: TGTGCCAGCAGTCCAGCCTACGAGCAGTACTTC.

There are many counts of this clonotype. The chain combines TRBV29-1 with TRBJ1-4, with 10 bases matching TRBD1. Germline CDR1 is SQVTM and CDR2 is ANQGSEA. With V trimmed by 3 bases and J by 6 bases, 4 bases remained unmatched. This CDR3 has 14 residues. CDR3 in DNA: TGCAGCGTTGATTCCGGGACAGGGGATGAAAAACTGTTTTTT. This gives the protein CSVDSGTGDEKLFF.

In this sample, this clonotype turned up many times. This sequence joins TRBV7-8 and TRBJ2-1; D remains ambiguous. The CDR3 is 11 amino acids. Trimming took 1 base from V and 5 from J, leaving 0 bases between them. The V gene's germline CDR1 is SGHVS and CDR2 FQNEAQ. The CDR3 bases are TGTGCCAGCAGCTTAGACAATGAGCAGTTCTTC. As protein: CASSLDNEQFF.

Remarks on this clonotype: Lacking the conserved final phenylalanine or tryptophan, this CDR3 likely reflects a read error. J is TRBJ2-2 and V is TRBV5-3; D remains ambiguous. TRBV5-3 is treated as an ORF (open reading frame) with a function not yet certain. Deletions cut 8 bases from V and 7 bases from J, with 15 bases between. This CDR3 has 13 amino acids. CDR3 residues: CASNRADIGELFI. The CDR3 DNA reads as TGTGCCAGCAATAGGGCGGATATCGGGGAGCTGTTTATT.